The present T cell receptor (beta chain) was sequenced within a study of radiotherapy plus CTLA-4 blockade in lung cancer. About the research overall: Objective responses occurred in roughly a sixth of patients; 25% to 40% had disease control. Broader study findings: Researchers report tumor-derived TCR clones expanding in blood after radiotherapy plus ipilimumab. Interferon-beta, together with early blood T cell clone dynamics, reportedly best predicted response.

CTLA-4 blockade with ipilimumab, together with focal radiation, was given to patients with chemo-refractory metastatic non-small-cell lung cancer. Profiled with immunoSEQ multiplex PCR; TCRdb holds only in-frame clones, not every one. Of about 110,000 clones in the sample, more than 75% were seen once. Comments on this clone: Its target is unknown.

Germline assignment: CDR1 MNHEY and CDR2 SMNVEV (reference sequence). Trimming took off 3 bases at V and 8 bases at J, with 19 bases between the two ends. This CDR3 contains 16 residues. The rearrangement links TRBV27 to TRBJ1-4; D remains unclear. This clonotype was obtained from a human donor with non-small cell lung cancer that progressed on radiotherapy plus ipilimumab. Some clones in this sample may be carry-over from other donors' samples. Sequencing used peripheral blood, obtained from a patient treated with radiotherapy plus ipilimumab. Here the CDR3 reads CASSFLTPPVEEKLFF. The CDR3 bases are TGTGCCAGCAGTTTCTTGACCCCACCAGTGGAGGAAAAACTGTTTTTT.